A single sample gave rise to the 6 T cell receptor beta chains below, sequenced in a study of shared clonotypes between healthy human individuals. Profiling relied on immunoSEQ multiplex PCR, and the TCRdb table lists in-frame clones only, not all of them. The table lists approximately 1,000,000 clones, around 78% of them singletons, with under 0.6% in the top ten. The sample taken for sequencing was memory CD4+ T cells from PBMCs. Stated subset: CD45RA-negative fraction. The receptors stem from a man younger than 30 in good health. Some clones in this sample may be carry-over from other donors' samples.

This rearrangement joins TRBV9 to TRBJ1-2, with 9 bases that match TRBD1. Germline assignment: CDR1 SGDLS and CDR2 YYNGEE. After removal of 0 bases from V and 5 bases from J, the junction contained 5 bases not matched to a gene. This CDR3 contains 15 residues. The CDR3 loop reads CASSVALGQGYGYTF. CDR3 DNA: TGTGCCAGCAGCGTAGCGCTCGGACAGGGGTATGGCTACACCTTC.

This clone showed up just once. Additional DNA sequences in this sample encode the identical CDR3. CDR3 bases: TGCGCCAGCAGCTTGGGCGGGAACTCCTACGAGCAGTACTTC. Translating gives CASSLGGNSYEQYF. The V and J genes are TRBV5-1 and TRBJ2-7; the D gene is possibly TRBD2 (6 bases). Germline lookup yields CDR1 SGHRS and CDR2 YFSETQ. This CDR3 is 14 amino acids long. V dropped 0 bases and J dropped 0 bases, with 7 bases sitting between them.

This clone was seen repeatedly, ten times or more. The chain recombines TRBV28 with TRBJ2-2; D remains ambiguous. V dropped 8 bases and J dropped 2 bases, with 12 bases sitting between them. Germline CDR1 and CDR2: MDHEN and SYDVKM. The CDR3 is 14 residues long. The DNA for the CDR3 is TGTGCCAGCGGACGATTAGCAAACACCGGGGAGCTGTTTTTT. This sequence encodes CASGRLANTGELFF.

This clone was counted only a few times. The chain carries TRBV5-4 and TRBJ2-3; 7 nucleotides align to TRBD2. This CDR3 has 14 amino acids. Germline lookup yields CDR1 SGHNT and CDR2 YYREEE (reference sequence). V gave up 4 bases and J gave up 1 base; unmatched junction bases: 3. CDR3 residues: CASSQRDGTDTQYF. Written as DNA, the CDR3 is TGTGCCAGCAGCCAGCGGGATGGCACAGATACGCAGTATTTT. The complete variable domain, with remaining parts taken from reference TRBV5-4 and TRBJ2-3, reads ETGVTQSPTHLIKTRGQQVTLRCSSQSGHNTVSWYQQALGQGPQFIFQYYREEENGRGNFPPRFSGLQFPNYSSELNVNALELDDSALYLCASSQRDGTDTQYFGPGTRLTVL.

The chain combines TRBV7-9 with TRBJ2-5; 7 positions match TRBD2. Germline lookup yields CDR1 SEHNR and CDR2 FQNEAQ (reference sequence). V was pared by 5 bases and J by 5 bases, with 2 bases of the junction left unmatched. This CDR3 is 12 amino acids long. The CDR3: CASSGEGETQYF. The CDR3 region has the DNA TGTGCCAGCAGCGGGGAGGGGGAGACCCAGTACTTC.

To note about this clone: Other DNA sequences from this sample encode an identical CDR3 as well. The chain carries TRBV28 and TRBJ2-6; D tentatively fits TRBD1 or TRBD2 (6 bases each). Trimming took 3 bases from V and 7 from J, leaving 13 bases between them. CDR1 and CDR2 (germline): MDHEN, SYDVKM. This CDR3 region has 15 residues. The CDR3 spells CASSFARGGANVLTF. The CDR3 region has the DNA TGTGCCAGCAGTTTTGCCAGGGGAGGTGCCAACGTCCTGACTTTC.